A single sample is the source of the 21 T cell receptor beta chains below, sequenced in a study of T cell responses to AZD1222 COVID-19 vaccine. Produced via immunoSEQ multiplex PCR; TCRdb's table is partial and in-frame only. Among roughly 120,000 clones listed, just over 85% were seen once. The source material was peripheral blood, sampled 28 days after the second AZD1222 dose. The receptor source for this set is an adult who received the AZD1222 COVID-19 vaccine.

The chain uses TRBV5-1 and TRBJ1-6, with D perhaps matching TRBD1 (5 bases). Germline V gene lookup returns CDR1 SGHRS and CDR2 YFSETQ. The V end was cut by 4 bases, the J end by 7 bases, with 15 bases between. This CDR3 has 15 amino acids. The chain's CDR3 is CASSPGLLGNSPLHF. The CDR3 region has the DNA TGCGCCAGCAGCCCGGGACTCCTTGGGAATTCACCCCTCCACTTT. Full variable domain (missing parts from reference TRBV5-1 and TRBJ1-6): KAGVTQTPRYLIKTRGQQVTLSCSPISGHRSVSWYQQTPGQGLQFLFEYFSETQRNKGNFPGRFSGRQFSNSRSEMNVSTLELGDSALYLCASSPGLLGNSPLHFGNGTRLTVT.

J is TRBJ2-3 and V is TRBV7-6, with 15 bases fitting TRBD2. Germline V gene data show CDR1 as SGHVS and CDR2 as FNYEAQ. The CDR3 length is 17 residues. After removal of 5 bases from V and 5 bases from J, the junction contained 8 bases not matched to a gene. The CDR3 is CASSKGLAGGQVDTQYF. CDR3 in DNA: TGTGCCAGCAGCAAGGGACTAGCGGGGGGCCAGGTAGATACGCAGTATTTT.

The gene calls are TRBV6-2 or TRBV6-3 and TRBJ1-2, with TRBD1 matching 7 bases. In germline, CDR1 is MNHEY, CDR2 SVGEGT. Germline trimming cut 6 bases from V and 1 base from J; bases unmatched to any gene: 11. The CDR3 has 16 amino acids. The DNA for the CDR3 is TGTGCCAGCAGCCCTGACTATGGGACAGTTAACTATGGCTACACCTTC. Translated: CASSPDYGTVNYGYTF.

Here the CDR3 DNA reads TGTGCCAGCAGCGGACAGGGTTCTGGGGCCAACGTCCTGACTTTC. Translated, it gives CASSGQGSGANVLTF. The V call is TRBV7-3, the J call TRBJ2-6, with 8 bases fitting TRBD1. The length of the CDR3 is 15 residues. Germline V gene data show CDR1 as SGHTA and CDR2 as FQGTGA. V was pared by 5 bases and J by 1 base, with 1 base of the junction left unmatched.

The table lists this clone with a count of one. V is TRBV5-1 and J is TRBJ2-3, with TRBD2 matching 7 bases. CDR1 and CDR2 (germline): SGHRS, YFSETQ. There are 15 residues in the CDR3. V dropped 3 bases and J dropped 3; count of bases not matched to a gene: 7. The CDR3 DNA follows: TGCGCCAGCAGCTCTCGGCGGGAGCTAACAGATACGCAGTATTTT. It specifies CASSSRRELTDTQYF.

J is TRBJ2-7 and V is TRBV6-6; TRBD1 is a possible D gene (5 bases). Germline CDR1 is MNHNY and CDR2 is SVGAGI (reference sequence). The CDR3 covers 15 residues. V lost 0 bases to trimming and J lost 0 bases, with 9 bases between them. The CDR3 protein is CASSYSMTVSYEQYF. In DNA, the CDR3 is TGTGCCAGCAGTTACTCGATGACAGTCTCCTACGAGCAGTACTTC.

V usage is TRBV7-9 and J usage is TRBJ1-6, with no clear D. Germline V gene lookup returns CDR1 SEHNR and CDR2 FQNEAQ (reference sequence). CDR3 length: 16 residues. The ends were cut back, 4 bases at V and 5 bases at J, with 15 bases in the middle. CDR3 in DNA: TGTGCCAGCAGCTCCGGGCGGGGAGGGCATAATTCACCCCTCCACTTT. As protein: CASSSGRGGHNSPLHF. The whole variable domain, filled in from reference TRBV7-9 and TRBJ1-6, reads DTGVSQNPRHKITKRGQNVTFRCDPISEHNRLYWYRQTLGQGPEFLTYFQNEAQLEKSRLLSDRFSAERPKGSFSTLEIQRTEQGDSAMYLCASSSGRGGHNSPLHFGNGTRLTVT.

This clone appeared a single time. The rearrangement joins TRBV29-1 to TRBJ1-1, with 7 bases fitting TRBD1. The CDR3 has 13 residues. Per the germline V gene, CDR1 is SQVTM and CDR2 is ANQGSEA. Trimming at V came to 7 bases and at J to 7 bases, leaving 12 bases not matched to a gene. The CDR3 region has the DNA TGCAGCGGACAGGGAACCTCAGGGGTTGAAGCTTTCTTT. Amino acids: CSGQGTSGVEAFF.

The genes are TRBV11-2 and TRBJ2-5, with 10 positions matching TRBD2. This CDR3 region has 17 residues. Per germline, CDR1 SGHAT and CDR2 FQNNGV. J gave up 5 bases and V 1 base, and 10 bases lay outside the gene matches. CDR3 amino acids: CASSLGASGRGRETQYF. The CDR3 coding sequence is TGTGCCAGCAGCTTAGGGGCCAGCGGGAGGGGTAGGGAGACCCAGTACTTC.

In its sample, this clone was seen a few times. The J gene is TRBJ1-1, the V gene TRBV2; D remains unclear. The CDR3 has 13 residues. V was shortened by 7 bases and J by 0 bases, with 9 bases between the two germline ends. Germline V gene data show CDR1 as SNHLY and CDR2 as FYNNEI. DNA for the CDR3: TGTGCCAGCAAGAACATTATGAACACTGAAGCTTTCTTT. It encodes CASKNIMNTEAFF.

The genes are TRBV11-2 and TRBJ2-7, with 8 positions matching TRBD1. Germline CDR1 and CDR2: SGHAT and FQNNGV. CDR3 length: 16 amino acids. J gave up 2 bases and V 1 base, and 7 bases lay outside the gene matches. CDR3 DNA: TGTGCCAGCAGCTTAGTGACAGGGGAGAGGGCCTACGAGCAGTACTTC. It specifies CASSLVTGERAYEQYF.

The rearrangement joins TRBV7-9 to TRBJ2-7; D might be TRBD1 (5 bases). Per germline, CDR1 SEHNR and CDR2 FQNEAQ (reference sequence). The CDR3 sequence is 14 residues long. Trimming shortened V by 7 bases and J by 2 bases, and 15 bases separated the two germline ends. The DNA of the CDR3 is TGTGCCAGCACCGCGACAGTTGGAGCCTACGAGCAGTACTTC. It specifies CASTATVGAYEQYF.

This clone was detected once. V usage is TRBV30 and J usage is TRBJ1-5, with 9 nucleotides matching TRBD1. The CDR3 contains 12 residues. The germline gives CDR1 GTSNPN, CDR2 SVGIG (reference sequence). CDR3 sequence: CAWDRDNQPQHF. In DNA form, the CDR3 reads TGTGCATGGGACAGGGACAATCAGCCCCAGCATTTT.

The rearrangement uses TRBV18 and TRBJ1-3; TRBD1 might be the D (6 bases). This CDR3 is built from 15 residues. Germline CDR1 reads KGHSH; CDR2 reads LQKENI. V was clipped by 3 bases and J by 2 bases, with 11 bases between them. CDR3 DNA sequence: TGTGCCAGCTCACCTACGGGGGCGCCTGGAAACACCATATATTTT. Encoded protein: CASSPTGAPGNTIYF.

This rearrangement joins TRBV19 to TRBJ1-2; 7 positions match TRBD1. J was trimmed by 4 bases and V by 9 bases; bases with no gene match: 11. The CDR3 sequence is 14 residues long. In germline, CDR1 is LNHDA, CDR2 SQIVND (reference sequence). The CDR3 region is CASTPLGGPYGYTF. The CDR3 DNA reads TGTGCCAGCACCCCCCTAGGGGGCCCCTATGGCTACACCTTC.

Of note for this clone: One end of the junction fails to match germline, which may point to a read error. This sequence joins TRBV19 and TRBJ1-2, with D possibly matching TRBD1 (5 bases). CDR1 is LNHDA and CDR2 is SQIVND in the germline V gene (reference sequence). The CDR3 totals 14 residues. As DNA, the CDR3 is TGTGCCAGTAGTATGGGGCAGGTTAACGATGGCTACACCTTC. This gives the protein CASSMGQVNDGYTF.

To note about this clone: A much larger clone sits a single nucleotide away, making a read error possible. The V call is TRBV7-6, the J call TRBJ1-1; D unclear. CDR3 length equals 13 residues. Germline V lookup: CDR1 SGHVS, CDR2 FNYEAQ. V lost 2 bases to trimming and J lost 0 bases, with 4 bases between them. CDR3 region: CASSLTLNTEAFF. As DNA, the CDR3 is TGTGCCAGCAGCTTAACACTGAACACTGAAGCTTTCTTT.

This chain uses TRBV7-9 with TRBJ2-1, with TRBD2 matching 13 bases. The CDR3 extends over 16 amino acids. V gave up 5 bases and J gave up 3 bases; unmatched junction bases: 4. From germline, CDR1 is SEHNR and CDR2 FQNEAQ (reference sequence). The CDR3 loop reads CASSPGTSGVYNEQFF. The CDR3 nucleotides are TGTGCCAGCAGCCCCGGGACTAGCGGGGTCTACAATGAGCAGTTCTTC.

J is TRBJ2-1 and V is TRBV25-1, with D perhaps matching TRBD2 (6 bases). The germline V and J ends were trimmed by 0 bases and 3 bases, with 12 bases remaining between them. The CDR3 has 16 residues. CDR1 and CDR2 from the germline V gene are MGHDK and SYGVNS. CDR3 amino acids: CASSEYSGSLYNEQFF. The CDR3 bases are TGTGCCAGCAGTGAATACAGCGGGTCCCTCTACAATGAGCAGTTCTTC.

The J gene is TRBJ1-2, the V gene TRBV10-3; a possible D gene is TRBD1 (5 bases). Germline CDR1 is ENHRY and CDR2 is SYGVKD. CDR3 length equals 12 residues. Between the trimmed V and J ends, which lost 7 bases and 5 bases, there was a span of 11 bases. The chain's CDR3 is CAINGDGYGYTF. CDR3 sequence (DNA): TGTGCCATCAACGGGGACGGGTATGGCTACACCTTC.

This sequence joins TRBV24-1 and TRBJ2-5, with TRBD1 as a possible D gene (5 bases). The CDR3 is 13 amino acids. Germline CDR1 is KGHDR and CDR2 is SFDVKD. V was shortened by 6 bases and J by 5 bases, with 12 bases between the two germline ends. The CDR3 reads CATSRGAGETQYF. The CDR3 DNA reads TGTGCCACCAGTCGTGGGGCCGGGGAGACCCAGTACTTC.